This T cell receptor (beta chain) was sequenced during a study of T cell responses to AZD1222 COVID-19 vaccine. Data came from immunoSEQ multiplex PCR; TCRdb stores just in-frame clones and leaves some out. Of around 120,000 clones listed, roughly 93% are singletons. Notes on this clone: The antigen is unknown.

Broader study findings: Two doses of AZD1222 preceded a rise in Spike-specific TCR breadth and depth.

V was pared by 7 bases and J by 2 bases, with 8 bases of the junction left unmatched. CDR1 is SQVTM, CDR2 ANQGSEA, per germline. The CDR3 covers 14 residues. This chain uses TRBV29-1 with TRBJ1-3; TRBD1 agrees at 7 bases. This specimen was peripheral blood, taken 28 days after the second AZD1222 dose. This clonotype was sampled from an adult who received the AZD1222 COVID-19 vaccine. CDR3 amino acids: CSADPGQAGNTIYF. DNA of the CDR3: TGCAGCGCTGACCCAGGACAGGCTGGAAACACCATATATTTT.